This T cell receptor beta chain was sequenced in a study of blood T cell repertoires in COVID-19. Overall study: T cells, B-cell-depleted T cells, or PBMCs supplied cDNA or gDNA.

Libraries were prepared by immunoSEQ multiplex PCR; TCRdb keeps only in-frame clonotypes and omits some of them. The table includes around 100,000 clones, more than 70% detected once. This TCR derives from a man in his fifties with COVID-19, enrolled during active disease. Sequencing input: peripheral blood.

CDR3 DNA sequence: TGCGCCAGCAGCTTGGACGGGGAGAGCACAGATACGCAGTATTTT. Amino acids: CASSLDGESTDTQYF. The genes are TRBV5-1 and TRBJ2-3; weak D call: TRBD2 (5 bases). Germline assignment: CDR1 SGHRS and CDR2 YFSETQ. V lost 0 bases to trimming and J lost 0 bases, with 8 bases between them. The CDR3 covers 15 residues.